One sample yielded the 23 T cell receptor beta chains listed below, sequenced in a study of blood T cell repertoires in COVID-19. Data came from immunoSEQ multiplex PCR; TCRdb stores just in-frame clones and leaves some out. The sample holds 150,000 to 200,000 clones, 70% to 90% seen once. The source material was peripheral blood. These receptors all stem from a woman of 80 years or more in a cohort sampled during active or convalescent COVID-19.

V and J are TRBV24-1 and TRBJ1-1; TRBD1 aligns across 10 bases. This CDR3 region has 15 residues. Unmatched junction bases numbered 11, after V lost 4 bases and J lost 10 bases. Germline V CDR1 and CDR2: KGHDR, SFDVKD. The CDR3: CATSDPDRGQEGAFF. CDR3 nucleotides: TGTGCCACCAGTGACCCTGACAGGGGGCAGGAGGGAGCTTTCTTT.

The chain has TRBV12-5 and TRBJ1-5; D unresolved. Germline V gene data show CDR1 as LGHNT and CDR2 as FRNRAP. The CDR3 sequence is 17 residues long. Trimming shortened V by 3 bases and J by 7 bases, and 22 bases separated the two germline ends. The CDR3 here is CASGFNEVGRRLQPQHF. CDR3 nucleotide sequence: TGTGCTAGTGGTTTCAATGAGGTCGGACGGAGGTTACAGCCCCAGCATTTT.

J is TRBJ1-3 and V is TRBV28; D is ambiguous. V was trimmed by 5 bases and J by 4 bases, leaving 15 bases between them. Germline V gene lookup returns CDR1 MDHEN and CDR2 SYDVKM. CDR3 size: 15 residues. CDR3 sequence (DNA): TGTGCCAGCAGTCCCCCTGCCTCGGGGGGAAACACCATATATTTT. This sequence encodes CASSPPASGGNTIYF.

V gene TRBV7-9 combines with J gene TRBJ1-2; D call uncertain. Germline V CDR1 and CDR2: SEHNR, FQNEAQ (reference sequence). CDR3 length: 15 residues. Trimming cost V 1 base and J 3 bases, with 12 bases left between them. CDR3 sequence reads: CASSLDPGLDYGYTF. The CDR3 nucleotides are TGTGCCAGCAGCTTAGATCCGGGTTTAGACTATGGCTACACCTTC.

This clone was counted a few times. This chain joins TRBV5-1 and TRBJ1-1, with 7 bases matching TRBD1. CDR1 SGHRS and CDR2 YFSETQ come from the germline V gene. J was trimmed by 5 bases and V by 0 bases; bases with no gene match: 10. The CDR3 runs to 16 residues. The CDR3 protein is CASSLGRGNLRTEAFF. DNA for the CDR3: TGCGCCAGCAGCTTGGGCAGGGGGAACTTACGGACTGAAGCTTTCTTT.

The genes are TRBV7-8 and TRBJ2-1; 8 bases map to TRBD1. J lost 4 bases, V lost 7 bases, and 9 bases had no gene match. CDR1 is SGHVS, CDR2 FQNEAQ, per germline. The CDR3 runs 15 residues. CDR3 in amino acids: CASKGPGGLYNEQFF. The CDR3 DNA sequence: TGTGCCAGCAAGGGCCCAGGGGGCCTTTACAATGAGCAGTTCTTC. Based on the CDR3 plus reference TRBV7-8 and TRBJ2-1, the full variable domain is GAGVSQSPRYKVAKRGQDVALRCDPISGHVSLFWYQQALGQGPEFLTYFQNEAQLDKSGLPSDRFFAERPEGSVSTLKIQRTQQEDSAVYLCASKGPGGLYNEQFFGPGTRLTVL.

DNA of the CDR3: TGTGCCAGCAGCAAAGGGAAGCGCAGACTGAACACTGAAGCTTTCTTT. Protein: CASSKGKRRLNTEAFF. The chain has TRBV21-1 and TRBJ1-1. TRBV21-1 constitutes a pseudogene. The CDR3 runs 16 residues.

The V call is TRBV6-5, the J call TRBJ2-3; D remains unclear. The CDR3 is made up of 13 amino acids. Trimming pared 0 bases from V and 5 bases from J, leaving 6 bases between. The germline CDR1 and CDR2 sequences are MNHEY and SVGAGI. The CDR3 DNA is TGTGCCAGCAGTTACTCCCAGCGAGATACGCAGTATTTT. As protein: CASSYSQRDTQYF.

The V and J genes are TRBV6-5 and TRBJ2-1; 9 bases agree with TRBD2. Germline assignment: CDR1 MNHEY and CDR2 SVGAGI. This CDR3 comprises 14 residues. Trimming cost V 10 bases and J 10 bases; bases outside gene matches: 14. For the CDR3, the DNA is TGTGCCATTATCGATAGCGGGAGAAGCGGGGAGCAGTTCTTC. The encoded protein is CAIIDSGRSGEQFF.

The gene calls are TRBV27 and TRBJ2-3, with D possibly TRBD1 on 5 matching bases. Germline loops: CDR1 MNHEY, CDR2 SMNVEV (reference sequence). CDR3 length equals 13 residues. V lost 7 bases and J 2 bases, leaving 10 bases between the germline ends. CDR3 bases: TGTGCCAGCATGGGGCAATACACAGATACGCAGTATTTT. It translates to CASMGQYTDTQYF.

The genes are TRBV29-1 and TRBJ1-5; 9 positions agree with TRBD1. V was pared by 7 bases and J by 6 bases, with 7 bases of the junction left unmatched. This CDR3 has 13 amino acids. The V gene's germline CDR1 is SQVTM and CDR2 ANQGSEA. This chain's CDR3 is CSARQGVGQPQHF. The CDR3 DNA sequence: TGCAGCGCCCGACAGGGGGTCGGTCAGCCCCAGCATTTT.

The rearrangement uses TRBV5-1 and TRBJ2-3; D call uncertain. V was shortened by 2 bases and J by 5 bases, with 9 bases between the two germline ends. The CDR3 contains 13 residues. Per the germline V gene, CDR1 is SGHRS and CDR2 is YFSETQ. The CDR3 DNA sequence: TGCGCCAGCAGCTTTCAATCAGGAGATACGCAGTATTTT. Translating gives CASSFQSGDTQYF.

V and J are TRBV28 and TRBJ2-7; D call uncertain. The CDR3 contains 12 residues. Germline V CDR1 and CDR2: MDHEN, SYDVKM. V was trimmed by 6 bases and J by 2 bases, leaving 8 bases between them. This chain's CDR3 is CASSPIPYEQYF. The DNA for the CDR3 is TGTGCCAGCAGCCCCATCCCCTACGAGCAGTACTTC.

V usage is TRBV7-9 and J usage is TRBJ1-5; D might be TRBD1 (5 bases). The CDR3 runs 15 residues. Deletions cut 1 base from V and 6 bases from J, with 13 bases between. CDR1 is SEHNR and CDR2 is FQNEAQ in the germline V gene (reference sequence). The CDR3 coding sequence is TGTGCCAGCAGCTTAGGTACAGGCCCAGGTCAGCCCCAGCATTTT. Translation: CASSLGTGPGQPQHF.

The CDR3 reads CASSPFDRAQTQYF. The CDR3 nucleotides read TGTGCCAGCTCACCTTTCGACAGGGCACAGACCCAGTACTTC. The chain uses TRBV18 and TRBJ2-5; 7 bases are a match to TRBD1. This CDR3 spans 14 amino acids. CDR1 is KGHSH and CDR2 is LQKENI in the germline V gene. J was trimmed by 6 bases and V by 3 bases; bases with no gene match: 7.

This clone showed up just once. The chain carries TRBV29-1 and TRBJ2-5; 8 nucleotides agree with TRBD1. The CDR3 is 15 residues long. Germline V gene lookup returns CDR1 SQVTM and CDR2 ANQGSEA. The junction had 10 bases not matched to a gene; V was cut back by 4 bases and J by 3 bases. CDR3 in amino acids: CSVGDRGSYEETQYF. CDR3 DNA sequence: TGCAGCGTTGGAGACAGGGGCTCGTACGAAGAGACCCAGTACTTC.

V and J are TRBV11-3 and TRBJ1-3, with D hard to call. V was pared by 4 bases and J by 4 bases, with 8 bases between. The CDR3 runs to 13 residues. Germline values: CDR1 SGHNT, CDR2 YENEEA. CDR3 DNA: TGTGCCAGCAGCTACGAGGCCGGAAACACCATATATTTT. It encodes CASSYEAGNTIYF.

In nucleotides, the CDR3 is TGTGCCAGCAGCTTGTCGACAGGGGACTACTCTGGAAACACCATATATTTT. Its translation: CASSLSTGDYSGNTIYF. The chain is built from TRBV7-6 and TRBJ1-3; 8 nucleotides match TRBD1. The CDR3 contains 17 residues. The germline CDR1 and CDR2 sequences are SGHVS and FNYEAQ. V shed 3 bases and J 0 bases; nucleotides not matched to a gene: 7.

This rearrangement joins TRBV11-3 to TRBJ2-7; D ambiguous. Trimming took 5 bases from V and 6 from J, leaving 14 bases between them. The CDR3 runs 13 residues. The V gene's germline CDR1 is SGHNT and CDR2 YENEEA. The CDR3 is CASSPLRVGEQYF. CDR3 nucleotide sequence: TGTGCCAGCAGCCCACTGAGAGTCGGCGAGCAGTACTTC.

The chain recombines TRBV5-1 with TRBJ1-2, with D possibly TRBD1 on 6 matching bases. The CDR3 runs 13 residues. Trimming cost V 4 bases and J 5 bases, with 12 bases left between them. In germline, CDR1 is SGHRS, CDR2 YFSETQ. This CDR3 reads CASSISGEYGYTF. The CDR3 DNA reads TGCGCCAGCAGCATATCAGGGGAATATGGCTACACCTTC.

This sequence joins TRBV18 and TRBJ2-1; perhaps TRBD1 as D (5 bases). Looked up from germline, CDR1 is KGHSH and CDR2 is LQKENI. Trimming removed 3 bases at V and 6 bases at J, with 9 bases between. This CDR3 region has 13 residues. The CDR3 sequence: CASSPGQTNEQFF. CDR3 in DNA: TGTGCCAGCTCACCGGGGCAGACCAATGAGCAGTTCTTC.

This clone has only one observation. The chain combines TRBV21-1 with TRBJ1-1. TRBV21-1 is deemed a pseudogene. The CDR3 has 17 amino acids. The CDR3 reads CASSKEGRDGLNTEAFF. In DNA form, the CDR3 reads TGTGCCAGCAGCAAAGAGGGGAGGGACGGCTTGAACACTGAAGCTTTCTTT.

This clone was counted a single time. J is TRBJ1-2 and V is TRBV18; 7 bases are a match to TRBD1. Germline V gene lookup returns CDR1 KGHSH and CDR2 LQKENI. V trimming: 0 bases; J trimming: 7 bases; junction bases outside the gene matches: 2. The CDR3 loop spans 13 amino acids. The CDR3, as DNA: TGTGCCAGCTCACCACCGACAGGGAGTGGCTACACCTTC. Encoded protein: CASSPPTGSGYTF.